Below, one TCR beta chain is given with its context. Some clones are missing from TCRdb's copy, which holds only in-frame ones; the method was immunoSEQ multiplex PCR. The sample contains approximately 400,000 clones, just over 90% of which appear only once. This entry comes from a study of blood T cell repertoires in COVID-19. This sequence was found in a woman aged 40-49 years who had been exposed to COVID-19. Sequencing was performed on PBMCs or T cells enriched from blood (not recorded which).

The CDR3 spells CASSSGLAGVSGELFF. CDR3 sequence (DNA): TGCGCCAGCAGCTCGGGACTAGCGGGAGTTTCCGGGGAGCTGTTTTTT. The V gene is TRBV5-1, the J gene TRBJ2-2, with 14 bases that match TRBD2. This CDR3 has 16 amino acids. V shed 3 bases and J 6 bases; nucleotides not matched to a gene: 4. From germline, CDR1 is SGHRS and CDR2 YFSETQ.